This T cell receptor beta chain was sequenced for a study of cytomegalovirus exposure and HLA in healthy donors. Findings and caveats of the study: Links to common viral pathogens appeared, in a later analysis, for several of the most significant clusters.

This clone has a handful of counts. No antigen is known for it. Use of 60 Vbeta and 13 Jbeta primers characterized the PCR. Clones were read by immunoSEQ multiplex PCR, and TCRdb kept only the in-frame ones, dropping some. Counted here are more than 110,000 clones, less than 10% occurring once; the ten biggest clones make up roughly 1.9%. Trimming took off 3 bases at V and 0 bases at J, with 14 bases between the two ends. Germline V gene data show CDR1 as SGHDT and CDR2 as YYEEEE. CDR3 length: 16 residues. The V call is TRBV5-6, the J call TRBJ2-3; D may be TRBD2 (6 bases). This receptor was identified in a man in his fifties in good health and CMV-seronegative. Sequenced input: PBMCs. The CDR3 nucleotides are TGTGCCAGCAGCTCTAGGACGGGAGCTAGCACAGATACGCAGTATTTT. This gives the protein CASSSRTGASTDTQYF.